This TCR beta chain comes out of a study of T cells in Graves' hyperthyroidism and ophthalmopathy. Notes on the study in general: Most clonotypes expanded in thyroid above 0.001 were likewise present in blood.

This clonotype has just a few counts. Its specificity is unknown. Regions amplified from RNA transcripts were the TCR beta CDR3 regions. In the first-round RT-PCR of the TCR CDR3, the HTBI primer set was used. Each CDR3 protein is one row after TCRdb ran MiXCR on the multiplex PCR reads. This repertoire shows over 400,000 distinct CDR3 sequences, roughly 15% found once; its top ten account for less than 15%. Diagnosis relied on clinical symptoms, serum thyroxine and TRAb, thyroid ultrasound and orbital computed tomography. This CDR3 comprises 11 residues. Germline CDR1 is LGHDT and CDR2 is YNNKEL (reference sequence). Trimming took off 1 base at V and 9 bases at J, with 7 bases between the two ends.

This clonotype originated in a man younger than 30 with Graves' ophthalmopathy. Source material: blood. The rearrangement links TRBV3-1 to TRBJ2-7; D not certain. The CDR3: CASSQGNVQYF. The CDR3 DNA reads as TGTGCCAGCAGCCAAGGCAACGTGCAGTACTTC.